Given below is one T cell receptor beta chain in context. The data originate from a study of blood T cell repertoires in COVID-19. Each participant's cohort was designated according to participant-reported clinical history. Assay: immunoSEQ multiplex PCR; the TCRdb copy retains only in-frame clones and omits some. The sample includes hundreds of thousands of clones, over 65% of them seen just once. Trimming left V 7 bases short and J 4 bases short, with 11 bases between. Germline assignment: CDR1 MNHEY and CDR2 SMNVEV (reference sequence). This CDR3 contains 12 residues. V is TRBV27 and J is TRBJ2-7; D might be TRBD1 (5 bases). The receptor's source is a woman aged 55-70 years who had recovered from COVID-19. Sample: PBMCs or T cells enriched from blood (not recorded which). The CDR3 region has the DNA TGTGCCAGCAAGGGGATTGCGTACGAGCAGTACTTC. Encoded protein: CASKGIAYEQYF.